This T cell receptor (beta chain) emerged from a study of neurological immune-mediated disorders. Germline CDR1 is SGHTA and CDR2 is FQGNSA. Trimming shortened V by 0 bases and J by 0 bases, and 5 bases separated the two germline ends. The CDR3 runs to 14 residues. TCRdb called the 5' RACE reads again in MiXCR, with one record for every CDR3 protein. The sample has about 77,000 distinct CDR3 sequences, under 10% seen once; the top ten hold about 1.7%. This clonotype was found many times. Sequencing used PBMCs. The J gene is TRBJ2-5, the V gene TRBV7-2, with D perhaps matching TRBD1 or TRBD2 (5 bases each). The sequence was obtained from a man aged 50 to 59 in good health. CDR3: CASSLAGHQETQYF. Here the CDR3 DNA reads TGTGCCAGCAGCTTAGCGGGACACCAAGAGACCCAGTACTTC.